This section outlines one T cell receptor beta chain sequence together with its context. This sample is drawn from a study of T cell repertoires and Cas9 in healthy adults. Study-wide context: SpCas9-reactive CD4 and CD8 T cells were characterized for potency, cytotoxicity and lineage.

Assay used: immunoSEQ multiplex PCR; TCRdb lists only in-frame clones, some missing. Of about 14,000 clones listed, 89% are singletons. The sequence was obtained from a human donor in good health. The sequenced sample consisted of Tregs (CD4+, CD25+, CD127-, CD137-, CD154-) from PBMCs; culture status not recorded.

For the CDR3, the DNA is TGTGCCAGCAGCTTATGGGGGCAGTTCATTCAGTACTTC. It codes for CASSLWGQFIQYF. The chain links TRBV11-3 to TRBJ2-4, with TRBD1 as a possible D gene (6 bases). The germline V and J ends were trimmed by 2 bases and 9 bases, with 11 bases remaining between them. The CDR3 has 13 residues. In germline, CDR1 is SGHNT, CDR2 YENEEA. Full variable domain (remainder filled in from reference TRBV11-3 and TRBJ2-4): EAGVVQSPRYKIIEKKQPVAFWCNPISGHNTLYWYLQNLGQGPELLIRYENEEAVDDSQLPKDRFSAERLKGVDSTLKIQPAELGDSAVYLCASSLWGQFIQYFGAGTRLSVL.